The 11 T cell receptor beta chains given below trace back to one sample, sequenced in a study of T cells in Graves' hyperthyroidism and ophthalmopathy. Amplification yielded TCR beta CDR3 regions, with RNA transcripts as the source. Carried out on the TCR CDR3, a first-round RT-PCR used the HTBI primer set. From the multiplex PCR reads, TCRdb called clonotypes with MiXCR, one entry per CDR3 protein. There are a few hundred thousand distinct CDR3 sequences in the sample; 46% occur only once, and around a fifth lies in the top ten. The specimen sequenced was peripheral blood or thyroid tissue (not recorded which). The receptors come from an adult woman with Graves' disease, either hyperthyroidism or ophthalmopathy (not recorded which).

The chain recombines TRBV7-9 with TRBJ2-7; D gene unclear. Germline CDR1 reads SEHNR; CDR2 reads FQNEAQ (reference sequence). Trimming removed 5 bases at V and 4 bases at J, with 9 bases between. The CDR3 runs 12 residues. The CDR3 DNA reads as TGTGCCAGCAGCCAGACACGGTACGAGCAGTACTTC. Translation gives CASSQTRYEQYF.

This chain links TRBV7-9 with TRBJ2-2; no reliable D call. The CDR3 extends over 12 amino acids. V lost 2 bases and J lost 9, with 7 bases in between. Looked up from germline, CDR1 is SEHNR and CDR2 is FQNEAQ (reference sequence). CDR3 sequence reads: CASSLIGRELFF. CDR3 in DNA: TGTGCCAGCAGCTTAATTGGCCGGGAGCTGTTTTTT.

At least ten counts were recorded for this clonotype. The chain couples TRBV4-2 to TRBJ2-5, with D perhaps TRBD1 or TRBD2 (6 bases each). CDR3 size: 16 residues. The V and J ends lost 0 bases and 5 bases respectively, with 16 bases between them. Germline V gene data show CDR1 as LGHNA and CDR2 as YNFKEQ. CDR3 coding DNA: TGTGCCAGCAGCCAAGAGGAGCGAGGGGGAGGCGAGACCCAGTACTTC. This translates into CASSQEERGGGETQYF.

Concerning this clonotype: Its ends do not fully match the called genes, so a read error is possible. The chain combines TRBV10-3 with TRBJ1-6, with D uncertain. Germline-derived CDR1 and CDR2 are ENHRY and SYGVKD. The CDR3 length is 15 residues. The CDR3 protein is CASSEVGTLGSSLHF. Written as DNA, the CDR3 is TGTGCCAGCAGTGAGGTTGGAACCCTGGGGTCATCCCTCCACTTT.

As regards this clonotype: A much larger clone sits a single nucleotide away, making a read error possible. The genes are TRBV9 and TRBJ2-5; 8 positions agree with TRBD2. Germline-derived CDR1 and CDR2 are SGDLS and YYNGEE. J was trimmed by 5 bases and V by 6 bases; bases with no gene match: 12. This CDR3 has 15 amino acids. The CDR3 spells CASNQESKREETQYF. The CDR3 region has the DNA TGTGCCAGCAACCAAGAGAGTAAGCGGGAGGAGACCCAGTACTTC.

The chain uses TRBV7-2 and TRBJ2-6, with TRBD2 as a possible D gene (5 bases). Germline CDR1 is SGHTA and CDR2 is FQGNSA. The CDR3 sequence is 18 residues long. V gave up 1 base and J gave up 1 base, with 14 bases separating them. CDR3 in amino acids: CASSLVAGVLSGANVLTF. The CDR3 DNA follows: TGTGCCAGCAGCTTAGTTGCGGGCGTACTGTCTGGGGCCAACGTCCTGACTTTC.

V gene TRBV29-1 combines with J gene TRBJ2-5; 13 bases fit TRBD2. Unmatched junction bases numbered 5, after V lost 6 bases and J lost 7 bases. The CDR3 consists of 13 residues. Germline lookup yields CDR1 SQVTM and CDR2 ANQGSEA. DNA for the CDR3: TGCAGCGTGGGGACTAGCGGGGAGGGGACCCAGTACTTC. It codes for CSVGTSGEGTQYF.

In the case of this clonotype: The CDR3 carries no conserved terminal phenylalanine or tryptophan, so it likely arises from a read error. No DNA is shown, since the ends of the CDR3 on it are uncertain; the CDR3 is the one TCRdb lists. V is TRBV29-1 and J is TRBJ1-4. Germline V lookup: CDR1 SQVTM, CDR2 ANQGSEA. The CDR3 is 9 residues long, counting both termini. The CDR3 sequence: CSVQGGPVY.

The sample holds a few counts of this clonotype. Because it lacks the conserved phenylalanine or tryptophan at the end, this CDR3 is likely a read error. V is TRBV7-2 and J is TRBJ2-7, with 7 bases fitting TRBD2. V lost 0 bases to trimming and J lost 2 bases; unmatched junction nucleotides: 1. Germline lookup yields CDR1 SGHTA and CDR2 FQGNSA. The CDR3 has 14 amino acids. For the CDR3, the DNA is TGTGCCAGCAGCTTAGCGGGAGGGACCTACGAGCAGTACCTC. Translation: CASSLAGGTYEQYL.

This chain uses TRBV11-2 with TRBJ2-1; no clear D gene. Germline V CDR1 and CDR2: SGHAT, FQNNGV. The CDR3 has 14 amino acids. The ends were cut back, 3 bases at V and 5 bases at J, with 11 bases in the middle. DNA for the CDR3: TGTGCCAGCAGCTTTATGGCAGGCAACAATGAGCAGTTCTTC. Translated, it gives CASSFMAGNNEQFF.

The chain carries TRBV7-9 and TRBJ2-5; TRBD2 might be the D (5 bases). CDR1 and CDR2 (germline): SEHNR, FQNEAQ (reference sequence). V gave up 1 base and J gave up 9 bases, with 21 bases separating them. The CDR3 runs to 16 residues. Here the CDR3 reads CASSLDVGGEYQPQYF. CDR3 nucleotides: TGTGCCAGCAGCTTAGATGTTGGTGGGGAGTATCAGCCCCAGTACTTC.